This T cell receptor beta chain is drawn from a study of blood T cells in healthy people across ages. On the study more broadly: The capture of about one barcoded beta molecule per two T cells was achieved by template switching.

Then a second PCR, running roughly 7 to 12 cycles, was carried out with a sample-barcoded 5' primer and a J-beta primer mix. TCRdb independently ran MiXCR on the 5' RACE reads; one entry per CDR3 protein. The profile shows around 1,000,000 distinct CDR3 sequences, about two fifths of them singletons. The germline V gene encodes CDR1 SGHRS and CDR2 YFSETQ. Trimming shortened V by 0 bases and J by 4 bases, and 11 bases separated the two germline ends. The CDR3 length is 14 residues. Caucasian individuals from Russia who were healthy and aged about 6 to 90 acted as donors. The specimen was blood. The source is a man younger than 35 in good health. This sequence joins TRBV5-1 and TRBJ2-7; TRBD2 is a possible D gene (5 bases). The CDR3 nucleotides read TGCGCCAGCAGCTTGGAGGGAGCCCTATACGAGCAGTACTTC. It is translated as CASSLEGALYEQYF.